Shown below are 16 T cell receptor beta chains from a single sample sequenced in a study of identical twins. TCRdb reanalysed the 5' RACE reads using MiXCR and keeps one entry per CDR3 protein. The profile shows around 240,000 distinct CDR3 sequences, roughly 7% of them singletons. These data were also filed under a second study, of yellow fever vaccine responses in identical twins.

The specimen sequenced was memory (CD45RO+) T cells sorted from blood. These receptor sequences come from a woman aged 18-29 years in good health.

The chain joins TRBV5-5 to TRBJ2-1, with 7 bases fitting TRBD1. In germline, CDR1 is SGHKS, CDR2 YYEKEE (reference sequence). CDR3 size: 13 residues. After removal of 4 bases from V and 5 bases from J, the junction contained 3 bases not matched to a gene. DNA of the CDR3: TGTGCCAGCAGCATCGACAGGGACAATGAGCAGTTCTTC. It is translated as CASSIDRDNEQFF.

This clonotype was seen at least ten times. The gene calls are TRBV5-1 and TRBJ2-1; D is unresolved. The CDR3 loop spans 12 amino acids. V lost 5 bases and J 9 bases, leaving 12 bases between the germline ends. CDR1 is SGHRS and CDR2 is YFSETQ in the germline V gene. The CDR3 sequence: CASSRDSGEQFF. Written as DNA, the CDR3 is TGCGCCAGCAGTCGTGATTCGGGTGAGCAGTTCTTC.

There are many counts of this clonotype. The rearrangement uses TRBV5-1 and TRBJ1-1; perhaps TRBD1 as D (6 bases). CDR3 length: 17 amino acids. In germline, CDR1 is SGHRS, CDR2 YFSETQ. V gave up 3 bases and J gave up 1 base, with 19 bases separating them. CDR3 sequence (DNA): TGCGCCAGCAGCTGGGGGGGCCTCCGGGAGTCGAACACTGAAGCTTTCTTT. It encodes CASSWGGLRESNTEAFF.

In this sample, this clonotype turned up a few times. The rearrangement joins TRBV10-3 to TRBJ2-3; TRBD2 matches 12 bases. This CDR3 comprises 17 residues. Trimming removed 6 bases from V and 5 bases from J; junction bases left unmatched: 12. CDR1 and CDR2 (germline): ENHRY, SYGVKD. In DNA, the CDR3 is TGTGCCATCAGCCAGCGCGCGACTAGCGGGAGCCTAGATACGCAGTATTTT. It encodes CAISQRATSGSLDTQYF.

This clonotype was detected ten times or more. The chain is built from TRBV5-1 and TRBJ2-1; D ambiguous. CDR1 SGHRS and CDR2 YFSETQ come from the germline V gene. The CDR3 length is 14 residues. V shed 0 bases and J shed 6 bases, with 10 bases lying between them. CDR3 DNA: TGCGCCAGCAGCTTGGAAGGAAGTCGCAATGAGCAGTTCTTC. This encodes CASSLEGSRNEQFF.

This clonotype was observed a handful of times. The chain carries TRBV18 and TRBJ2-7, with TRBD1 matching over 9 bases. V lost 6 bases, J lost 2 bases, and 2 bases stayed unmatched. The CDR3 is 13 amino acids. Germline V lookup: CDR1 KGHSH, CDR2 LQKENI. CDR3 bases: TGTGCCAGCTCCCGGGACAGGGCCTACGAGCAGTACGTC. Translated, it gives CASSRDRAYEQYV.

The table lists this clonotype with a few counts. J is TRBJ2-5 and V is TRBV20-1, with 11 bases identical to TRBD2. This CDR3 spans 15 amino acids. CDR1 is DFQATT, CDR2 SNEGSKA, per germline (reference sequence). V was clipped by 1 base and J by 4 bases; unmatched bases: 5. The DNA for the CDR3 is TGCAGTGCTAGAGGGAACGGACTAGCGGGAGAGACCCAGTACTTC. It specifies CSARGNGLAGETQYF.

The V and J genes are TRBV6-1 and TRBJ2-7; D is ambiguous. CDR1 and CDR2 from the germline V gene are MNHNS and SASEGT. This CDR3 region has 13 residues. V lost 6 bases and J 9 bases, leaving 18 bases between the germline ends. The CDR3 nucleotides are TGTGCCAGCAGACCGACCCCGGGCATCTGGCAGTACTTC. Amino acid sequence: CASRPTPGIWQYF.

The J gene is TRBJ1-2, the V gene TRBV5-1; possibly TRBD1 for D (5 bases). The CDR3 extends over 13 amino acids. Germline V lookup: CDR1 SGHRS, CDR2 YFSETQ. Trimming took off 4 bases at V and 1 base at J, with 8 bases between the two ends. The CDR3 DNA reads TGCGCCAGCAGCGCGACAGTTAACTATGGCTACACCTTC. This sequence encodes CASSATVNYGYTF.

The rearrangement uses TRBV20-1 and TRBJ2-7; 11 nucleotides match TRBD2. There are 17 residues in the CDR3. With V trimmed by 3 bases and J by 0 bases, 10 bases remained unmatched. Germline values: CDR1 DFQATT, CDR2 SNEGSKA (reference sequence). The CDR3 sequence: CSARTSGTIRSSYEQYF. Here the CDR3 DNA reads TGCAGTGCTAGGACTAGCGGGACAATCAGGAGCTCCTACGAGCAGTACTTC.

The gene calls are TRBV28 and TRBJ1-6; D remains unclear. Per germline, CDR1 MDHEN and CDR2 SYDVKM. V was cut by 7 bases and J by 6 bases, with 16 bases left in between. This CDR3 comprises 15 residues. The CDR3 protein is CASKSGRKRNSPLHF. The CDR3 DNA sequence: TGTGCCAGCAAATCGGGCCGGAAACGTAATTCACCCCTCCACTTT.

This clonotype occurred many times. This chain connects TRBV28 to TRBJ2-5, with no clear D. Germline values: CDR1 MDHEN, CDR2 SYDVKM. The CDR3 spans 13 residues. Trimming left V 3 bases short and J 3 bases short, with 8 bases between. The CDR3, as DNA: TGTGCCAGCAGTTTTGGCTTCAAAGAGACCCAGTACTTC. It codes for CASSFGFKETQYF.

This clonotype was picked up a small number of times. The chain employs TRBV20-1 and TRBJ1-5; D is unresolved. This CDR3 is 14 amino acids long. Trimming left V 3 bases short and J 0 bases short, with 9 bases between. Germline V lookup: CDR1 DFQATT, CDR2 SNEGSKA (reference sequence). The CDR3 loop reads CSASLPYSNQPQHF. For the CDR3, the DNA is TGCAGTGCTAGTTTGCCTTATAGCAATCAGCCCCAGCATTTT.

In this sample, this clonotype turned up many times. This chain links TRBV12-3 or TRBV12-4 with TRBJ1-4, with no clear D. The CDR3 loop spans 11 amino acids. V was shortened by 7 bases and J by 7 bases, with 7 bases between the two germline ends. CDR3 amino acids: CASTNREKLFF. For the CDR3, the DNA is TGTGCCAGCACCAATCGTGAAAAACTGTTTTTT.

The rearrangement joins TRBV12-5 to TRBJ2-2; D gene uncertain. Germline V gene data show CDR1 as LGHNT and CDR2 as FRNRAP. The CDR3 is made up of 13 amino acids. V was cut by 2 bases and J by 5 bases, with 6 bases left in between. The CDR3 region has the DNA TGTGCTAGTGGTTTGATGGGGACCGGGGAGCTGTTTTTT. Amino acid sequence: CASGLMGTGELFF. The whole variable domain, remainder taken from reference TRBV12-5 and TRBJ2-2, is DARVTQTPRHKVTEMGQEVTMRCQPILGHNTVFWYRQTMMQGLELLAYFRNRAPLDDSGMPKDRFSAEMPDATLATLKIQPSEPRDSAVYFCASGLMGTGELFFGEGSRLTVL.

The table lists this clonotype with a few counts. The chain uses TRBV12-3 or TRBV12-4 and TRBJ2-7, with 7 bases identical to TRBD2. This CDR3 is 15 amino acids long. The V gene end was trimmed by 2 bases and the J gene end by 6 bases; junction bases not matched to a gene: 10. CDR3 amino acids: CASSLRSGTPGEQYF. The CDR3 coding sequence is TGTGCCAGCAGTTTAAGGAGCGGGACTCCGGGCGAGCAGTACTTC.